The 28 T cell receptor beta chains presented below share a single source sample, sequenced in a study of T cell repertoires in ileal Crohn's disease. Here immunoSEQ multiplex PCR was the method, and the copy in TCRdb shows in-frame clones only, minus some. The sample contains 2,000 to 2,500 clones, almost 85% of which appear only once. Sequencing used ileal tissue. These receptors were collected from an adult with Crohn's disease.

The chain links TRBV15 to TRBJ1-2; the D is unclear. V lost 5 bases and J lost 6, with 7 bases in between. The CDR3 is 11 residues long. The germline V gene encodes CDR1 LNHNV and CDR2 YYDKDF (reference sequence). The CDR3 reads CATSGSDGYTF. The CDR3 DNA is TGTGCCACCAGCGGCAGTGATGGCTACACCTTC. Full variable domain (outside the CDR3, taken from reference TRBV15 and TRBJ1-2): DAMVIQNPRYQVTQFGKPVTLSCSQTLNHNVMYWYQQKSSQAPKLLFHYYDKDFNNEADTPDNFQSRRPNTSFCFLDIRSPGLGDTAMYLCATSGSDGYTFGSGTRLTVV.

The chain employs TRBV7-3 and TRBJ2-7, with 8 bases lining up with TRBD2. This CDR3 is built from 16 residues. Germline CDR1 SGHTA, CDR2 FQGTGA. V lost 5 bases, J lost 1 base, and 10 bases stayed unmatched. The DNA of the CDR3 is TGTGCCAGCAGCCCTACCGGGGGGGCCGGTTCCTACGAGCAGTACTTC. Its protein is CASSPTGGAGSYEQYF.

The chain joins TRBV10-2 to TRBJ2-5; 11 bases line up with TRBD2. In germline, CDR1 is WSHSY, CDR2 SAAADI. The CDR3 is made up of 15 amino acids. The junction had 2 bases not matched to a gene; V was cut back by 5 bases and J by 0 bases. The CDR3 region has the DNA TGCGCCAGCAGTTCTAGCGGGAGGTACCAAGAGACCCAGTACTTC. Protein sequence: CASSSSGRYQETQYF.

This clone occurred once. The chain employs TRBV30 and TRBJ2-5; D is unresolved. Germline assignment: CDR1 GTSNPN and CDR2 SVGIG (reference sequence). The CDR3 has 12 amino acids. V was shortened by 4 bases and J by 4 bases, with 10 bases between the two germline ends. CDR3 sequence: CAWKAVGETQYF. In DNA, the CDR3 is TGTGCCTGGAAGGCGGTGGGAGAGACCCAGTACTTC.

The CDR3: CASSPRASSYEQYF. The CDR3 DNA reads as TGTGCCAGCAGCCCGAGGGCGTCATCCTACGAGCAGTACTTC. This chain uses TRBV11-2 with TRBJ2-7; possible D gene TRBD2, 5 bases. This CDR3 spans 14 amino acids. V lost 5 bases and J 1 base, leaving 12 bases between the germline ends. The germline gives CDR1 SGHAT, CDR2 FQNNGV.

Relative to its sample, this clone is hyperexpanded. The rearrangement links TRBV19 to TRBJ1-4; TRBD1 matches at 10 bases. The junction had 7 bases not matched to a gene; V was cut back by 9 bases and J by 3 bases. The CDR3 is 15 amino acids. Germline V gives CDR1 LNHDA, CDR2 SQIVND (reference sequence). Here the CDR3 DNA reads TGTGCCAGCCGGACAGGGGGGACACCTAATGAAAAACTGTTTTTT. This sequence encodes CASRTGGTPNEKLFF.

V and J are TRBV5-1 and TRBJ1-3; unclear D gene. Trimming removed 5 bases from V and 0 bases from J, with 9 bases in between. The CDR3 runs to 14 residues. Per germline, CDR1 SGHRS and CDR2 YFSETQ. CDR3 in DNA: TGCGCCAGCAGTCCAGTAAGCTCTGGAAACACCATATATTTT. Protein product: CASSPVSSGNTIYF.

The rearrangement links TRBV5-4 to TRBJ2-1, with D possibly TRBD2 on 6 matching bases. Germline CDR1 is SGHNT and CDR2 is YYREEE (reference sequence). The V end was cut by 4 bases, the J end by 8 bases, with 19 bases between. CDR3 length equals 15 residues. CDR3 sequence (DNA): TGTGCCAGCAGCCTAGACTGGAGGGGTATGGATGAGCAGTTCTTC. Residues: CASSLDWRGMDEQFF.

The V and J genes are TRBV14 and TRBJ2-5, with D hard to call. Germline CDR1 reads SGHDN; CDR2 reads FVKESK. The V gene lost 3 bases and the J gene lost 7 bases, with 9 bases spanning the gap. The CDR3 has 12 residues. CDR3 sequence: CASSQSGATQYF. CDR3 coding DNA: TGTGCCAGCAGCCAGTCGGGCGCGACCCAGTACTTC. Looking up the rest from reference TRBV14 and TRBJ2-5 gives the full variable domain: EAGVTQFPSHSVIEKGQTVTLRCDPISGHDNLYWYRRVMGKEIKFLLHFVKESKQDESGMPNNRFLAERTGGTYSTLKVQPAELEDSGVYFCASSQSGATQYFGPGTRLLVL.

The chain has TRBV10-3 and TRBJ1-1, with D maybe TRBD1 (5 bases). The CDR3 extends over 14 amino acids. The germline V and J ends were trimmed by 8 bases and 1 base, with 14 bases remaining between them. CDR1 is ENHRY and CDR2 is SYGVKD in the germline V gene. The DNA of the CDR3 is TGTGCCATCGGAGAGGGACGGGGGAACACTGAAGCTTTCTTT. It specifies CAIGEGRGNTEAFF.

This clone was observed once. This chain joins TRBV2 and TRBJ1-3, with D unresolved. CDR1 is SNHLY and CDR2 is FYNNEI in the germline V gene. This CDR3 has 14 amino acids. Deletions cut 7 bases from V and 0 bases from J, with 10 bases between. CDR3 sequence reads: CASKDVTSGNTIYF. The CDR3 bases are TGTGCCAGCAAGGACGTTACCTCTGGAAACACCATATATTTT.

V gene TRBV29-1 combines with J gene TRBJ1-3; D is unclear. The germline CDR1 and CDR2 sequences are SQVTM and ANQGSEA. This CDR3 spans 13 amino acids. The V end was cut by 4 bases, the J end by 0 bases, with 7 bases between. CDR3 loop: CSVAEYSGNTIYF. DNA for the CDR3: TGCAGCGTTGCTGAATACTCTGGAAACACCATATATTTT.

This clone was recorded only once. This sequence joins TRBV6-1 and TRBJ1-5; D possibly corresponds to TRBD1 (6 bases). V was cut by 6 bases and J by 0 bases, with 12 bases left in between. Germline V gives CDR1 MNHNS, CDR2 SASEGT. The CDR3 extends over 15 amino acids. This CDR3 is CASRQGKFSNQPQHF. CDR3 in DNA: TGTGCCAGCAGACAGGGCAAATTTAGCAATCAGCCCCAGCATTTT.

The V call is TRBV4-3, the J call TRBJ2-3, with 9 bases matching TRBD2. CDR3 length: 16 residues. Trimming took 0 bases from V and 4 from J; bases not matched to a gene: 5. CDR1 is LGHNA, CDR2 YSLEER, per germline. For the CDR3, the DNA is TGCGCCAGCAGCCAAGAGGCGGGAGGGGGTTCAGATACGCAGTATTTT. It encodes CASSQEAGGGSDTQYF.

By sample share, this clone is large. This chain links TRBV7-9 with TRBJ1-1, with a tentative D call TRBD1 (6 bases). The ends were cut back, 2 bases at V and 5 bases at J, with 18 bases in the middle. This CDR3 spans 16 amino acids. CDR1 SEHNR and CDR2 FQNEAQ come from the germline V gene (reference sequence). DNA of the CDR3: TGTGCCAGCAGCTTATGGTCCGGAAGGGGGTGGACTGAAGCTTTCTTT. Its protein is CASSLWSGRGWTEAFF.

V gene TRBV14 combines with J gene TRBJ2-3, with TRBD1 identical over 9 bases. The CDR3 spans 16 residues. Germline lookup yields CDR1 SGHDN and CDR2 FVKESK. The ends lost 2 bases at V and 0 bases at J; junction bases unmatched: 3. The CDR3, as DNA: TGTGCCAGCAGCCAATTAGGACAGGGGAGCACAGATACGCAGTATTTT. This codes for CASSQLGQGSTDTQYF.

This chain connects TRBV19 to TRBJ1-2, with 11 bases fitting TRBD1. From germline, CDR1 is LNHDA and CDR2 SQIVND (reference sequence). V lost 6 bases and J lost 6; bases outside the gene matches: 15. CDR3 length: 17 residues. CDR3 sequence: CASSRPRTGGNPDGYTF. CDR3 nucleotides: TGTGCCAGTAGCCGCCCCCGGACAGGGGGCAATCCAGATGGCTACACCTTC.

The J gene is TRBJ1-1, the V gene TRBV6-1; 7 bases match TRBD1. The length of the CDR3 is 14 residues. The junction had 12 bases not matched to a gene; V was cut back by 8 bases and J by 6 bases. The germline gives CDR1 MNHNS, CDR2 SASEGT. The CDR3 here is CASPGGQLVAEAFF. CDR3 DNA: TGTGCCAGCCCAGGGGGGCAATTGGTCGCTGAAGCTTTCTTT.

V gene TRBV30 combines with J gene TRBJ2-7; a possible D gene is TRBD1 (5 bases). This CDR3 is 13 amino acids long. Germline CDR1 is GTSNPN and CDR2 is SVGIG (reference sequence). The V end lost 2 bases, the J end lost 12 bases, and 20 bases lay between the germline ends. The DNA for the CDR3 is TGTGCCTGGAGTTTAGGGGCTGTCCCGAGAGGGTACTTC. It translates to CAWSLGAVPRGYF.

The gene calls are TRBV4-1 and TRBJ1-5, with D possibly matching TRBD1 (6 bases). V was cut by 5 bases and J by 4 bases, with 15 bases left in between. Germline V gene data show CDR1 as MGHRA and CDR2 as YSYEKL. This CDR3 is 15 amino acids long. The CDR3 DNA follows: TGCGCCAGCAGCTTAGGGGGTATCGGTAATCAGCCCCAGCATTTT. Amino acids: CASSLGGIGNQPQHF.

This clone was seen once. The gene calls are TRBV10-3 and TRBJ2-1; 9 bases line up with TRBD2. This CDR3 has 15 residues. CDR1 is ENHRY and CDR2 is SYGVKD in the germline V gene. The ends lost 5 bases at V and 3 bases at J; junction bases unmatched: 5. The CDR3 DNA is TGTGCCATCAGTAAGACTAGCGGAGGCTACAATGAGCAGTTCTTC. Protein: CAISKTSGGYNEQFF.

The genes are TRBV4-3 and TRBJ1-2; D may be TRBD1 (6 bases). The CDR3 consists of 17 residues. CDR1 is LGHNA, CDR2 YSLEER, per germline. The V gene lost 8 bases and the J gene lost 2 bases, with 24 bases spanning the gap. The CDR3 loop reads CASSRGHPPGGNYGYTF. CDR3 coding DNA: TGCGCCAGCTCGCGGGGGCATCCACCCGGGGGGAACTATGGCTACACCTTC.

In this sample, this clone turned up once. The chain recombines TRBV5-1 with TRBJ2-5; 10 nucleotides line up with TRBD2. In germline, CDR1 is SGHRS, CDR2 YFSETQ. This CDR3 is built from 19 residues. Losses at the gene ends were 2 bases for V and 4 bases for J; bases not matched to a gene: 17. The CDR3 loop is CASSFPGATSGRAGETQYF. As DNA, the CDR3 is TGCGCCAGCAGCTTTCCGGGGGCTACGAGCGGGAGGGCCGGAGAGACCCAGTACTTC.

This CDR3 is CASSLRSPTNEKLFF. The DNA for the CDR3 is TGCGCCAGCAGCCTTCGGAGCCCAACTAATGAAAAACTGTTTTTT. V usage is TRBV4-1 and J usage is TRBJ1-4, with unresolved D. Per germline, CDR1 MGHRA and CDR2 YSYEKL. V was pared by 4 bases and J by 0 bases, with 9 bases between. This CDR3 has 15 amino acids.

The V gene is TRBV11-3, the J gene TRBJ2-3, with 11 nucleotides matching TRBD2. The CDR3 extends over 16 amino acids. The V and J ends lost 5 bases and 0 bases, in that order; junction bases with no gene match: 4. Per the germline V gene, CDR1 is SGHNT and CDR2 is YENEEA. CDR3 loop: CASSPRLAGSTDTQYF. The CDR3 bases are TGTGCCAGCAGCCCTCGACTAGCGGGAAGCACAGATACGCAGTATTTT.

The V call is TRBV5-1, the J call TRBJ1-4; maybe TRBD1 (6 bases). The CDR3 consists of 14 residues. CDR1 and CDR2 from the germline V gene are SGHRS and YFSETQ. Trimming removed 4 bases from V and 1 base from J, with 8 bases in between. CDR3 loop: CASSPGQTNEKLFF. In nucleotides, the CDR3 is TGCGCCAGCAGCCCGGGACAAACTAATGAAAAACTGTTTTTT.

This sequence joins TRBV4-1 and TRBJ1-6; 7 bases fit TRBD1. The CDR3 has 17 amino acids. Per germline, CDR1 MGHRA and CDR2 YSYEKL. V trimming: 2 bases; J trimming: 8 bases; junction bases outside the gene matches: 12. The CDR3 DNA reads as TGCGCCAGCAGCCAACACCCAAGACAGGGTGGGGATTCACCCCTCCACTTT. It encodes CASSQHPRQGGDSPLHF.

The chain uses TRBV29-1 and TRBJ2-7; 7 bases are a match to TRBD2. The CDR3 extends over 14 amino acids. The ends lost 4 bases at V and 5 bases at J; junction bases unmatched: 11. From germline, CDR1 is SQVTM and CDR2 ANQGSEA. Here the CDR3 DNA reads TGCAGCGTTGGGCAGGGAGGGGCCCACAACGAGCAGTACTTC. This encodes CSVGQGGAHNEQYF.